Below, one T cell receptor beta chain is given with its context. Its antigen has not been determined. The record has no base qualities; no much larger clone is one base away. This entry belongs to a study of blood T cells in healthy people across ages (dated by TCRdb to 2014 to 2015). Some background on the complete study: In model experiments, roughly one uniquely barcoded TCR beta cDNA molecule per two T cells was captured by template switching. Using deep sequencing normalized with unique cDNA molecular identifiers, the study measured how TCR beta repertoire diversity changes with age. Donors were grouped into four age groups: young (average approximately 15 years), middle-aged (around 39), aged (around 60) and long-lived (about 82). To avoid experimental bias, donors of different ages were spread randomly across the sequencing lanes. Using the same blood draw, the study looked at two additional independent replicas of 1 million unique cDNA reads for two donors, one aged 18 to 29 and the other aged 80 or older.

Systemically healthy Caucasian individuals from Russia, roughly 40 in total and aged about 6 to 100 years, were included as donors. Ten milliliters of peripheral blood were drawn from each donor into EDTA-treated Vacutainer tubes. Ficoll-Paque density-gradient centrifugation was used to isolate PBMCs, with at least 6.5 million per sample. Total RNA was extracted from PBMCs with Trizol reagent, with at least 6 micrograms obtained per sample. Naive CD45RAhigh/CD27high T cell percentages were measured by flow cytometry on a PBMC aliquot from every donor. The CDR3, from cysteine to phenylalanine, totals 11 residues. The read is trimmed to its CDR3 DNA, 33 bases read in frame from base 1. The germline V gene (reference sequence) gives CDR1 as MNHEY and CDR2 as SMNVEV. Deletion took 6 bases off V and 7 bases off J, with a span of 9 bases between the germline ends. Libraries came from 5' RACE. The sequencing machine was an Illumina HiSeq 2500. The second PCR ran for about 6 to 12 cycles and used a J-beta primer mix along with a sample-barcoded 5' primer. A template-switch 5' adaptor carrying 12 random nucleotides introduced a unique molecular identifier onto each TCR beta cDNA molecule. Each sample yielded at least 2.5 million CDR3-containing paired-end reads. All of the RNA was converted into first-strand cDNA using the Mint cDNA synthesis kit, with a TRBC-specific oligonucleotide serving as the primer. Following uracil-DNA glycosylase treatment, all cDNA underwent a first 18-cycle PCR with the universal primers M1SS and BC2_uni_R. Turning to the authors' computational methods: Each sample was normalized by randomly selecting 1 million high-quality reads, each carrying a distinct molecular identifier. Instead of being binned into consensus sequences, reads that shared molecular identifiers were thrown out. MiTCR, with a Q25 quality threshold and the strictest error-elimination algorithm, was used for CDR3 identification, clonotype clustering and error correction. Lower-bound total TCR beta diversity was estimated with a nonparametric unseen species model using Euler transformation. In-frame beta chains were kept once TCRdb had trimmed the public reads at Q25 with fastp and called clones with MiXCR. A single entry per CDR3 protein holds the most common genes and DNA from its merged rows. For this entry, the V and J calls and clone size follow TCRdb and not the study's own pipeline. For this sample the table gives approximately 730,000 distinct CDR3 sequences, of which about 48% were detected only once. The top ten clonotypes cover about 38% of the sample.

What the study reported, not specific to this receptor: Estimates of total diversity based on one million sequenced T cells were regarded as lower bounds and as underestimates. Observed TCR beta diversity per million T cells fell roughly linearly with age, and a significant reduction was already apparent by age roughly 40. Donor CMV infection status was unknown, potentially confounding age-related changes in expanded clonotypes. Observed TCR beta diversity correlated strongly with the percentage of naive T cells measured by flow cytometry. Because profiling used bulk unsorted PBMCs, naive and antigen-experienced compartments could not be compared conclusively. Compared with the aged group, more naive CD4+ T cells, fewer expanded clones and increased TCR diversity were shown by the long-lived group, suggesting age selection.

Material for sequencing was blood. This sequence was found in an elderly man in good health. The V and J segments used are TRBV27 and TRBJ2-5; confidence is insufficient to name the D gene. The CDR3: CASRLLGTQYF. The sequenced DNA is TGTGCCAGCAGACTCTTAGGGACCCAGTACTTC.